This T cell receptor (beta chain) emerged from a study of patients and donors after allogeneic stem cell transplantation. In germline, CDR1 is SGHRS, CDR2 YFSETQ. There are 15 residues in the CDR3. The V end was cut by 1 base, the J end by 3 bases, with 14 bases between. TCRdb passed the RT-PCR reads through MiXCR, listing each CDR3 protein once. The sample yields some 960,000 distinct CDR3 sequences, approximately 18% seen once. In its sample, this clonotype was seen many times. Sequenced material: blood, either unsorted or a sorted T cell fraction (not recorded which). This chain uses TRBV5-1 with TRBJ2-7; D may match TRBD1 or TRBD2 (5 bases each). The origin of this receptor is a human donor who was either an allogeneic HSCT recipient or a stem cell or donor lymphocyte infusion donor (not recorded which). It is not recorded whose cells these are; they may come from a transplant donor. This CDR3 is CASSLMGDGGYEQYF. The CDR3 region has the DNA TGCGCCAGCAGCTTGATGGGCGATGGGGGCTACGAGCAGTACTTC.